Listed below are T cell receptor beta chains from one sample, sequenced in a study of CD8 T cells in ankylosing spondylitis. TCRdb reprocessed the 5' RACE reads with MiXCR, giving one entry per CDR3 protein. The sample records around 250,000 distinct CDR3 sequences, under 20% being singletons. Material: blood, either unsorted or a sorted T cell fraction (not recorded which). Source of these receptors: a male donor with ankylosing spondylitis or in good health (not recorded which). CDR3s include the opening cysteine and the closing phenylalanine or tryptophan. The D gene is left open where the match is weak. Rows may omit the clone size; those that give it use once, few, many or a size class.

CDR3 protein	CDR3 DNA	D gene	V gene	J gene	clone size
CASSLDPLRLPSTGELFF	TGCGCCAGCAGCCTGGACCCCCTACGACTACCGAGCACCGGGGAGCTGTTTTTT	.	TRBV4-3	TRBJ2-2	many
CAGPTIRSRRKYF	TGTGCCGGGCCGACTATTCGGAGCAGGAGGAAGTACTTC	.	TRBV11-3	TRBJ2-7	.
CATSGTGQNEQYF	TGTGCCACTTCCGGGACAGGGCAGAACGAGCAGTACTTC	TRBD1	TRBV7-9	TRBJ2-7	few
CASSPLAGGQETQYF	TGTGCCAGCAGTCCCCTCGCGGGGGGGCAAGAGACCCAGTACTTC	TRBD2	TRBV12-3/TRBV12-4	TRBJ2-5	many
CASSLTSVPNTEAFF	TGCGCCAGCAGCTTGACATCCGTTCCTAACACTGAAGCTTTCTTT	.	TRBV5-1	TRBJ1-1	few
CASSQDLAASGDTQYF	TGTGCCAGCAGCCAAGATCTCGCCGCTAGCGGAGATACGCAGTATTTT	TRBD2	TRBV3-1	TRBJ2-3	.
CASSPWTAGGNNEQFF	TGTGCCAGCAGCCCCTGGACAGCCGGGGGGAACAATGAGCAGTTCTTC	.	TRBV3-1	TRBJ2-1	few
CATSFGLANEQFF	TGTGCCACTTCCTTTGGGCTAGCTAACGAGCAGTTCTTC	.	TRBV12-3/TRBV12-4	TRBJ2-1	few
CASSQDRGEGVDIQYF	TGCGCCAGCAGCCAAGATCGCGGAGAGGGGGTAGACATTCAGTACTTC	.	TRBV4-1	TRBJ2-4	few
CSVVPRPSGNSYEQYF	TGCAGCGTTGTCCCGCGGCCTAGCGGGAACTCCTACGAGCAGTACTTC	TRBD2	TRBV29-1	TRBJ2-7	.
CASSPINPSANTGELFF	TGTGCCAGCAGCCCAATTAATCCTAGCGCGAACACCGGGGAGCTGTTTTTT	.	TRBV7-9	TRBJ2-2	few
CASSWEGRTGELFF	TGCGCCAGCAGCTGGGAGGGGCGCACCGGGGAGCTGTTTTTT	TRBD2	TRBV5-1	TRBJ2-2	few
CASSSDHSYNEQFF	TGTGCCAGCAGTTCGGACCACTCCTACAATGAGCAGTTCTTC	.	TRBV6-2/TRBV6-3	TRBJ2-1	many
CASSQVSGPQETQYF	TGCGCCAGCAGCCAAGTCTCAGGGCCCCAAGAGACCCAGTACTTC	.	TRBV4-1	TRBJ2-5	few
CSARDPRQAYEQYF	TGCAGTGCTAGAGATCCTCGGCAGGCCTACGAGCAGTACTTC	.	TRBV20-1	TRBJ2-7	.
CASSVASSNTGELFF	TGTGCCAGCAGCGTAGCAAGCTCCAACACCGGGGAGCTGTTTTTT	.	TRBV9	TRBJ2-2	few
CASSEASGRGHNEQFF	TGTGCCAGCAGTGAGGCTAGCGGGAGGGGGCACAATGAGCAGTTCTTC	TRBD2	TRBV6-4	TRBJ2-1	few
CASSLRSGGVSTDTQYF	TGCGCCAGCAGCCTACGGAGCGGGGGGGTTAGCACAGATACGCAGTATTTT	TRBD2	TRBV4-1	TRBJ2-3	.
CASSWGQSQGNTIYF	TGTGCCAGCAGCTGGGGACAGTCTCAGGGAAACACCATATATTTT	TRBD1	TRBV28	TRBJ1-3	many
CASRLGAAYEQYF	TGTGCTAGCCGCTTAGGAGCCGCCTACGAGCAGTACTTC	.	TRBV7-7	TRBJ2-7	.
CASSPFLDDEQYF	TGTGCCAGCAGCCCCTTCCTGGACGACGAGCAGTACTTC	.	TRBV14	TRBJ2-7	.
CSVERGDDTGELFF	TGCAGCGTTGAAAGAGGGGATGACACCGGGGAGCTGTTTTTT	.	TRBV29-1	TRBJ2-2	once
CSVDSLNTEAFF	TGCAGCGTTGACAGTTTGAACACTGAAGCTTTCTTT	.	TRBV29-1	TRBJ1-1	.
CASSQVAGSPQETQYF	TGCGCCAGCAGCCAAGTGGCGGGAAGTCCCCAAGAGACCCAGTACTTC	.	TRBV4-1	TRBJ2-5	.
CSARDPARTGGTEAFF	TGCAGTGCTAGAGATCCCGCTCGGACAGGGGGCACTGAAGCTTTCTTT	TRBD1	TRBV20-1	TRBJ1-1	.
CASSLLATGSYEQYF	TGTGCCAGCAGTTTATTGGCGACAGGTTCCTACGAGCAGTACTTC	.	TRBV12-3/TRBV12-4	TRBJ2-7	.
CASSVEGLSTTETQYF	TGTGCCAGCAGCGTAGAAGGCCTGTCCACAACGGAGACCCAGTACTTC	.	TRBV9	TRBJ2-5	many
CASSLAEGLGGDNEQFF	TGCGCCAGCAGCTTGGCCGAGGGGCTTGGGGGGGACAATGAGCAGTTCTTC	TRBD2	TRBV5-1	TRBJ2-1	.
CSVLGQLSYEQYF	TGCAGCGTTCTAGGACAGCTCTCCTACGAGCAGTACTTC	.	TRBV29-1	TRBJ2-7	.
CSARDLLAGIPYEQYF	TGCAGTGCTAGAGATCTGTTAGCGGGTATTCCCTACGAGCAGTACTTC	TRBD2	TRBV20-1	TRBJ2-7	many
CASSGLAQNTGELFF	TGTGCCAGCAGCGGACTAGCGCAGAACACCGGGGAGCTGTTTTTT	TRBD2	TRBV6-1	TRBJ2-2	.
CSVGDGPYAYNEQFF	TGCAGCGTTGGGGATGGGCCGTACGCCTACAATGAGCAGTTCTTC	.	TRBV29-1	TRBJ2-1	many
CASSPEGALSDTQYF	TGCGCCAGCAGCCCGGAGGGGGCTTTATCAGATACGCAGTATTTT	.	TRBV5-1	TRBJ2-3	few
CSARRDPSSYNEQFF	TGCAGTGCTAGACGGGACCCGAGCTCCTACAATGAGCAGTTCTTC	.	TRBV20-1	TRBJ2-1	few
CASSVASGGSYNSPLHF	TGTGCCAGCAGCGTAGCTTCAGGGGGCTCCTATAATTCACCCCTCCACTTT	TRBD1	TRBV9	TRBJ1-6	.
CASSPNTGNEQFF	TGCGCCAGCAGCCCTAACACTGGTAATGAGCAGTTCTTC	.	TRBV4-1	TRBJ2-1	.
CASSQGTGEYNEKLFF	TGTGCCAGCAGCCAAGGAACAGGGGAATATAATGAAAAACTGTTTTTT	TRBD1	TRBV4-2	TRBJ1-4	few
CAISARTTNTGELFF	TGTGCCATTAGTGCCCGAACTACGAACACCGGGGAGCTGTTTTTT	.	TRBV2	TRBJ2-2	few
CASSQKKGTGTGNTGELFF	TGCGCCAGCAGCCAAAAAAAAGGGACCGGGACAGGGAACACCGGGGAGCTGTTTTTT	TRBD1	TRBV4-1	TRBJ2-2	few
CASSVEDGRTDTQYF	TGTGCCAGCAGCGTAGAGGACGGCCGTACAGATACGCAGTATTTT	.	TRBV9	TRBJ2-3	few
CASSQDLASGSNEQFF	TGCGCCAGCAGCCAAGATCTGGCTAGCGGGAGCAATGAGCAGTTCTTC	TRBD2	TRBV4-3	TRBJ2-1	.
CASSPRSVTIYNEQFF	TGCGCCAGCAGCCCCCGAAGTGTGACTATCTACAATGAGCAGTTCTTC	.	TRBV4-1	TRBJ2-1	.
CASSQVRDTEWEQYF	TGCGCCAGCAGCCAAGTTCGGGACACGGAGTGGGAGCAGTACTTC	.	TRBV4-1	TRBJ2-7	few
CASSPRTGRHGYTF	TGTGCCAGCAGCCCCAGGACAGGTCGGCATGGCTACACCTTC	TRBD1	TRBV27	TRBJ1-2	.
CASSQWGRGLYYGYTF	TGTGCCAGCAGCCAGTGGGGCAGGGGGCTGTACTATGGCTACACCTTC	TRBD1	TRBV14	TRBJ1-2	.
CASSPRNYGYTF	TGTGCCAGCAGTCCTAGGAACTATGGCTACACCTTC	.	TRBV28	TRBJ1-2	.
CASSVAGRVPGELFF	TGTGCCAGCAGCGTAGCAGGGCGGGTGCCCGGGGAGCTGTTTTTT	.	TRBV9	TRBJ2-2	few
CASSQDWASGASTDTQYF	TGCGCCAGCAGCCAAGATTGGGCTAGCGGGGCGAGCACAGATACGCAGTATTTT	TRBD2	TRBV4-3	TRBJ2-3	few
CASSLWVGEQFF	TGCGCCAGCAGCTTGTGGGTGGGAGAGCAGTTCTTC	.	TRBV5-1	TRBJ2-1	.
CSVTGTGGNLAGELFF	TGCAGCGTGACCGGGACAGGGGGCAATTTGGCCGGGGAGCTGTTTTTT	TRBD1	TRBV29-1	TRBJ2-2	.